This T cell receptor beta chain emerged from a study of OX40 agonist ivuxolimab in advanced cancers. Study-wide context: Given to patients was ivuxolimab, an agonistic anti-OX40 (CD134) antibody.

This table comes from immunoSEQ multiplex PCR, and its TCRdb copy is limited to in-frame clones, with some not included. Of about 88,000 clones listed, more than 80% are singletons. A note on this clone: No antigen is known for it.

General study results and limits: Clonal expansion was among the lowest in partial responders at 0.1-3.0 mg/kg, especially CD8+. Expanded clones were, on average, more numerous in CD8+ T cells than in CD4+.

V was clipped by 10 bases and J by 5 bases, with 17 bases between them. The CDR3 sequence is 13 residues long. Germline V gene sequence: CDR1 MNHNS, CDR2 SASEGT. The source material was CD4+ or CD8+ T cells sorted from blood, sampled in a trial of the OX40 agonist ivuxolimab. The receptor comes from an adult with an advanced solid tumor such as melanoma, head and neck, liver or kidney cancer. The rearrangement links TRBV6-1 to TRBJ1-2; D might be TRBD1 (5 bases). For the CDR3, the DNA is TGTGCCACAGCGTTTGGGGGATGGTATGGCTACACCTTC. This encodes CATAFGGWYGYTF.